These 17 T cell receptor beta chains were all obtained from the same sample, sequenced in a study of response to subunit inactivated influenza vaccine. TCRdb re-called the RT-PCR reads through MiXCR, storing one row per CDR3 protein. This repertoire shows roughly 540,000 distinct CDR3 sequences, roughly 25% found once; its top ten account for 2.5% to 3.5%. This sample also belongs to another study, concerning T cells expressing NK-cell markers. That investigation notes: UMIs were included in TCR beta cDNA generated by 5'RACE template switching.

This specimen was CD4+ T cells sorted from PBMCs, taken 12 days after vaccination. The receptors originated from a man between 45 and 60 years old who received an inactivated influenza vaccine.

A few counts support this clonotype. The J gene is TRBJ2-5, the V gene TRBV6-5; a possible D gene is TRBD2 (5 bases). This CDR3 contains 13 residues. With 2 bases removed from V and 9 bases from J, the gap between germline ends came to 13 bases. Germline V gene sequence: CDR1 MNHEY, CDR2 SVGAGI. This chain's CDR3 is CASSYARLGAQYF. The CDR3 DNA follows: TGTGCCAGCAGTTACGCGCGCCTCGGGGCCCAGTACTTC.

This clonotype was observed many times. The DNA of the CDR3 is TGTGCCATCAGTGAGCGAAGCAGATCCTACGAGCAGTACTTC. Its protein product is CAISERSRSYEQYF. V and J are TRBV10-3 and TRBJ2-7; D uncertain. V was cut by 2 bases and J by 1 base, with 9 bases left in between. The length of the CDR3 is 14 residues. Germline assignment: CDR1 ENHRY and CDR2 SYGVKD.

V and J are TRBV24-1 and TRBJ2-2; no clear D gene. CDR3 length: 17 amino acids. Looked up from germline, CDR1 is KGHDR and CDR2 is SFDVKD. The ends were cut back, 9 bases at V and 5 bases at J, with 24 bases in the middle. CDR3 DNA: TGTGCCACCTCCAAGGCCTCCGGACGAAAGCGAACCGGGGAGCTGTTTTTT. As protein: CATSKASGRKRTGELFF.

This clonotype has a handful of counts. The J gene is TRBJ2-1, the V gene TRBV20-1, with D tentatively TRBD2 (6 bases). CDR3 size: 17 residues. V lost 2 bases, J lost 2 bases, and 19 bases lay in between. Germline values: CDR1 DFQATT, CDR2 SNEGSKA (reference sequence). CDR3 bases: TGCAGTGCTAGACGGCAGGGAGGTTCCCTCACCTACAATGAGCAGTTCTTC. Translation: CSARRQGGSLTYNEQFF.

CDR3 in amino acids: CATSDKTKGQSLSTDTQYF. CDR3 DNA sequence: TGTGCCACCAGTGATAAAACCAAAGGACAGTCGCTTAGCACAGATACGCAGTATTTT. This rearrangement joins TRBV24-1 to TRBJ2-3, with a possible D match to TRBD1 (6 bases). CDR1 is KGHDR, CDR2 SFDVKD, per germline. V gave up 3 bases and J gave up 0 bases, with 21 bases separating them. CDR3 size: 19 residues.

This clonotype was counted between two and nine times. The chain combines TRBV20-1 with TRBJ2-1, with D tentatively TRBD2 (6 bases). This CDR3 contains 15 residues. CDR1 is DFQATT, CDR2 SNEGSKA, per germline (reference sequence). V was trimmed by 3 bases and J by 8 bases, leaving 20 bases between them. CDR3 loop: CSASGGNTISDEQFF. The CDR3 DNA sequence: TGCAGTGCTAGTGGAGGGAACACGATCTCCGATGAGCAGTTCTTC.

This clonotype was seen a few times. The rearrangement joins TRBV10-3 to TRBJ1-2, with D unresolved. Germline V gene data show CDR1 as ENHRY and CDR2 as SYGVKD. V lost 10 bases and J lost 2, with 14 bases in between. The CDR3 spans 13 residues. The DNA of the CDR3 is TGTGCCACCAGATTTGGTGGAAACTATGGCTACACCTTC. It encodes CATRFGGNYGYTF.

This clonotype was observed a handful of times. The chain links TRBV6-1 to TRBJ2-1; D unresolved. V was pared by 1 base and J by 7 bases, with 2 bases between. Germline V CDR1 and CDR2: MNHNS, SASEGT. The CDR3 is 11 amino acids. The CDR3 loop is CASSEVNEQFF. The CDR3 DNA follows: TGTGCCAGCAGTGAAGTGAATGAGCAGTTCTTC.

The rearrangement uses TRBV20-1 and TRBJ2-1; 10 bases line up with TRBD1. Germline V lookup: CDR1 DFQATT, CDR2 SNEGSKA (reference sequence). Trimming took 3 bases from V and 4 from J; bases not matched to a gene: 6. The CDR3 consists of 15 residues. The CDR3 bases are TGCAGTGCTAGTCCGGGACAGGGGAATTACAATGAGCAGTTCTTC. Amino acids: CSASPGQGNYNEQFF.

As to this clonotype: A junction end diverges from the germline sequence, so it may reflect a read error. The rearrangement links TRBV11-2 to TRBJ2-1; 12 bases fit TRBD2. The CDR3 is 13 residues long. Looked up from germline, CDR1 is SGHAT and CDR2 is FQNNGV. DNA for the CDR3: TGTGCCAGCAGGTTAGGACTAGCGGGGGAGCAGTTCTTC. Amino acid sequence: CASRLGLAGEQFF.

The chain combines TRBV6-5 with TRBJ2-1, with TRBD1 matching over 7 bases. Germline trimming cut 2 bases from V and 9 bases from J; bases unmatched to any gene: 10. Germline V gene sequence: CDR1 MNHEY, CDR2 SVGAGI. The CDR3 is 15 amino acids. The CDR3 here is CASSYPRGIRVEQFF. The CDR3 coding sequence is TGTGCCAGCAGTTACCCCAGGGGGATAAGGGTTGAGCAGTTCTTC.

This clonotype was counted only a few times. CDR3 sequence reads: CASSPRPGLAGVNEQFF. CDR3 coding DNA: TGTGCCAGCAGCCCAAGACCGGGACTAGCGGGCGTCAATGAGCAGTTCTTC. The rearrangement uses TRBV3-1 and TRBJ2-1; 12 bases agree with TRBD2. Germline assignment: CDR1 LGHDT and CDR2 YNNKEL (reference sequence). The CDR3 contains 17 residues. With V trimmed by 4 bases and J by 6 bases, 10 bases remained unmatched.

This clonotype turned up a few times. This chain connects TRBV5-1 to TRBJ1-2; 7 bases line up with TRBD1. This CDR3 region has 16 residues. The ends lost 4 bases at V and 4 bases at J; junction bases unmatched: 13. Germline V gene lookup returns CDR1 SGHRS and CDR2 YFSETQ. The CDR3, as DNA: TGCGCCAGCAGCGCCGAAGGGACAGCGGCGGGCTATGGCTACACCTTC. Its translation: CASSAEGTAAGYGYTF.

The chain recombines TRBV4-3 with TRBJ2-2; tentatively, D is TRBD1 (5 bases). The CDR3 sequence is 16 residues long. Germline lookup yields CDR1 LGHNA and CDR2 YSLEER. The V end lost 0 bases, the J end lost 0 bases, and 8 bases lay between the germline ends. CDR3 nucleotide sequence: TGCGCCAGCAGCCAAGAACCAGGGACGAACACCGGGGAGCTGTTTTTT. Protein product: CASSQEPGTNTGELFF.

This clonotype showed up just a few times. In DNA, the CDR3 is TGTGCCAGCAGCGTAGGAGGGAATGAAAAACTGTTTTTT. Its protein is CASSVGGNEKLFF. The chain uses TRBV9 and TRBJ1-4; no clear D gene. This CDR3 comprises 13 residues. Germline V gene lookup returns CDR1 SGDLS and CDR2 YYNGEE. Trimming took 0 bases from V and 5 from J, leaving 5 bases between them. Looking up the rest from reference TRBV9 and TRBJ1-4 gives the full variable domain: DSGVTQTPKHLITATGQRVTLRCSPRSGDLSVYWYQQSLDQGLQFLIQYYNGEERAKGNILERFSAQQFPDLHSELNLSSLELGDSALYFCASSVGGNEKLFFGSGTQLSVL.

The rearrangement links TRBV20-1 to TRBJ2-2, with 7 bases matching TRBD1. With 3 bases clipped from V and 5 bases from J, the junction kept 9 bases outside the gene matches. Germline CDR1 reads DFQATT; CDR2 reads SNEGSKA (reference sequence). This CDR3 spans 15 amino acids. The DNA for the CDR3 is TGCAGTGCTAGCTCTACAGGGGTAGGGACCGGGGAGCTGTTTTTT. It translates to CSASSTGVGTGELFF.

This clonotype was picked up many times. The V call is TRBV18, the J call TRBJ2-3, with D possibly matching TRBD2 (5 bases). The V and J ends lost 1 base and 3 bases respectively, with 8 bases between them. The CDR3 consists of 14 residues. Germline-derived CDR1 and CDR2 are KGHSH and LQKENI. CDR3 region: CASSPLAITDTQYF. DNA for the CDR3: TGTGCCAGCTCACCACTAGCGATTACAGATACGCAGTATTTT.